This TCR beta chain was sequenced during a study of cytomegalovirus exposure and HLA in healthy donors. Background on the study: Prior work identified 95 million to 120 million unique TCR beta sequences in some 180 million T cells.

The germline CDR1 and CDR2 sequences are MNHEY and SMNVEV (reference sequence). The CDR3 totals 15 residues. Deletions cut 4 bases from V and 2 bases from J, with 12 bases between. Researchers ran the PCR with 60 Vbeta and 13 Jbeta primers. Generated by immunoSEQ multiplex PCR, the TCRdb table keeps only in-frame clones and is missing some. The data contain approximately 120,000 clones, roughly three quarters of them singletons. Remarks on this clone: The antigen is undetermined.

Broader study findings: When analyzed later, a missense DCLRE1C variant was found to be linked to TCR beta V- and J-gene trimming.

The material sequenced was PBMCs. This sequence joins TRBV27 and TRBJ1-5; TRBD1 is a possible D gene (6 bases). The clonotype originates from a woman aged 25 to 39 in good health and CMV-seronegative. This chain's CDR3 is CASSYTGMGNQPQHF. The CDR3 region has the DNA TGTGCCAGCAGTTATACAGGGATGGGCAATCAGCCCCAGCATTTT.